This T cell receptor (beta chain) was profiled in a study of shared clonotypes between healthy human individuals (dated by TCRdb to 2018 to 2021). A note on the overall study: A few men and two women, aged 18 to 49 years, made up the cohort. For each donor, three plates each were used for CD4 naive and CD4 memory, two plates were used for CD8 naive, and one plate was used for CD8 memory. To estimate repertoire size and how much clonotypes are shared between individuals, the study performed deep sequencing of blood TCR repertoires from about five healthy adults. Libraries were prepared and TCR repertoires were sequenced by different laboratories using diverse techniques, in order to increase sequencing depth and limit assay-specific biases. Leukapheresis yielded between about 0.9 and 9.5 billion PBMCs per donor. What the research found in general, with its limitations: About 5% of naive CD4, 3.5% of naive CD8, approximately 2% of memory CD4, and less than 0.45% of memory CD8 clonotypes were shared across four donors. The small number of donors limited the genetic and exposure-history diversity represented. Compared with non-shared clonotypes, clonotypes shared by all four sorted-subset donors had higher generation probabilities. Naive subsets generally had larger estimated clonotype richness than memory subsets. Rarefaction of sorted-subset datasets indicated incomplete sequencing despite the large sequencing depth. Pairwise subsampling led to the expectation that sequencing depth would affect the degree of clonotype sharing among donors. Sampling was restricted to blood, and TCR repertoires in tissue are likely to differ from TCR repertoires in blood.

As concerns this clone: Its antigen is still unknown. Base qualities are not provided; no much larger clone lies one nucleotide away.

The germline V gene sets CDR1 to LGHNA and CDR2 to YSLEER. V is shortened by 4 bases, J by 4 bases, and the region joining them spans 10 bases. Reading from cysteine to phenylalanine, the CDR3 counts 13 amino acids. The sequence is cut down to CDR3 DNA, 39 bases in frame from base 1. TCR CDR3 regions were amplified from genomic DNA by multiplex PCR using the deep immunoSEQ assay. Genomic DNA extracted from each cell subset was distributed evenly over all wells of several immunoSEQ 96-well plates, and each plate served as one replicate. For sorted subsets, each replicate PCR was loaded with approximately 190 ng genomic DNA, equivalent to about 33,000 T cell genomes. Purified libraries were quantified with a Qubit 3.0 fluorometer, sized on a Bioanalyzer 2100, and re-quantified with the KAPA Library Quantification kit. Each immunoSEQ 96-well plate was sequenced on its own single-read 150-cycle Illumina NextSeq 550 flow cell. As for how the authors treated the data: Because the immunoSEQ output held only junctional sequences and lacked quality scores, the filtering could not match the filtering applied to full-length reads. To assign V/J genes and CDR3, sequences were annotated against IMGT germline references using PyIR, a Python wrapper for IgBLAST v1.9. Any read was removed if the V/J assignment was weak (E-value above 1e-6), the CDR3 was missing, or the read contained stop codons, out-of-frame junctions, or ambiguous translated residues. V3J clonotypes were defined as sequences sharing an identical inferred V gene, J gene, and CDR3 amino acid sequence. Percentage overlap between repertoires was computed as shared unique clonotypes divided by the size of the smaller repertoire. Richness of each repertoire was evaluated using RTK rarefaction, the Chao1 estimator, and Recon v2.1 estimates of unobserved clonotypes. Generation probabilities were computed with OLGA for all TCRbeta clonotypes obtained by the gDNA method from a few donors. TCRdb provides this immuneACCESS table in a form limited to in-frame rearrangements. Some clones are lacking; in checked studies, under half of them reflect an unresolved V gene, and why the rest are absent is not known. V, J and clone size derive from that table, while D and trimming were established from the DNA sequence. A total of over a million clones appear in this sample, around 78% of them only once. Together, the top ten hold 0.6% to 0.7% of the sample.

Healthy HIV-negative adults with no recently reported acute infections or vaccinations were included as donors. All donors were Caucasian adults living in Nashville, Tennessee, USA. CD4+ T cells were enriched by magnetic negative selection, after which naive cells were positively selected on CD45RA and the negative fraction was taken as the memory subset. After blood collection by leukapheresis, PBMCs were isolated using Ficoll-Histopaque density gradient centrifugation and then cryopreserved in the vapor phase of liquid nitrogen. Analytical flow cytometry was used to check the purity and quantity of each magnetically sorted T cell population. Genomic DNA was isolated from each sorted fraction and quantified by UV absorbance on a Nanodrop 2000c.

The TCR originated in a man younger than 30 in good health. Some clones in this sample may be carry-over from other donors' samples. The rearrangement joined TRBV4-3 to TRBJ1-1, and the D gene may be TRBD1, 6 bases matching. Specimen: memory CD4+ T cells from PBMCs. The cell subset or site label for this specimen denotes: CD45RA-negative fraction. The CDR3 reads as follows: CASSLGAGTEAFF. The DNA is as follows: TGCGCCAGCAGCCTGGGGGCCGGCACTGAAGCTTTCTTT.